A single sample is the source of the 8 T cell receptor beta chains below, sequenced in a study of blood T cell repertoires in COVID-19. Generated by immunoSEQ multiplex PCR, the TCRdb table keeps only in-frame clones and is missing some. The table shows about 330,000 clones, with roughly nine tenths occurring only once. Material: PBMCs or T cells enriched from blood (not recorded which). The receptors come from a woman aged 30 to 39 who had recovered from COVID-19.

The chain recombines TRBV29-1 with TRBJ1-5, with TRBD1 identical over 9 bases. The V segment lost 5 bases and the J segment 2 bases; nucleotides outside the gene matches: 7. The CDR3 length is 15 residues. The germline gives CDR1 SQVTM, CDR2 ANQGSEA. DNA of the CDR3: TGCAGCGTTACTACAGGGGGCGGGGGCAATCAGCCCCAGCATTTT. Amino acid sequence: CSVTTGGGGNQPQHF.

The CDR3 region is CATFRDRGLGAYGYTF. CDR3 DNA: TGTGCCACCTTCCGGGACAGGGGGCTGGGTGCATATGGCTACACCTTC. V gene TRBV10-3 combines with J gene TRBJ1-2; TRBD1 matches at 12 bases. The CDR3 loop spans 16 amino acids. The V gene's germline CDR1 is ENHRY and CDR2 SYGVKD. J was trimmed by 5 bases and V by 10 bases; bases with no gene match: 14.

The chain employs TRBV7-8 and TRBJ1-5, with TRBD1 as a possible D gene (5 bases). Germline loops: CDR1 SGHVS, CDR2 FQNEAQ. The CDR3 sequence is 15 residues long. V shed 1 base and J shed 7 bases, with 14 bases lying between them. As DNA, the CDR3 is TGTGCCAGCAGCTTAGGACAGTCCGATGGGCAGCCCCAGCATTTT. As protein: CASSLGQSDGQPQHF.

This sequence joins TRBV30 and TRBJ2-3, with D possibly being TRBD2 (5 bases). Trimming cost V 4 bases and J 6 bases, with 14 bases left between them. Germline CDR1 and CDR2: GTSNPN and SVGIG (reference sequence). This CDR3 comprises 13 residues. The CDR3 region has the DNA TGTGCCTGGAACCGATCGGGGAAGGATACGCAGTATTTT. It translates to CAWNRSGKDTQYF.

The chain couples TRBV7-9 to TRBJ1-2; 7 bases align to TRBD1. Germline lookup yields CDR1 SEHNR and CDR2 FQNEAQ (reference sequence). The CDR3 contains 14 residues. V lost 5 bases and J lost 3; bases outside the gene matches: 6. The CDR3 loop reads CASSDREEDYGYTF. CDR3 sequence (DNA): TGTGCCAGCAGCGACAGGGAGGAGGACTATGGCTACACCTTC.

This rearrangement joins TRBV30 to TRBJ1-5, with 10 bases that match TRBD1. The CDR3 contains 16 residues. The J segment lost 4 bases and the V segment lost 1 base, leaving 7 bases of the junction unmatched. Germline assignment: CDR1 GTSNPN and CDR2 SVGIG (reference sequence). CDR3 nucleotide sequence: TGTGCCTGGAGTGGTTTACGGGGACAGGGGAATCAGCCCCAGCATTTT. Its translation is CAWSGLRGQGNQPQHF.

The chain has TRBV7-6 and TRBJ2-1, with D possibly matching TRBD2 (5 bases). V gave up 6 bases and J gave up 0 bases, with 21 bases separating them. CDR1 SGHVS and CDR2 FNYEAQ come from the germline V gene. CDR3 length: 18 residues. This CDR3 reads CASRPVSRRESSYNEQFF. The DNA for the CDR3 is TGTGCCAGCAGACCGGTCTCGAGAAGGGAGAGCTCCTACAATGAGCAGTTCTTC.

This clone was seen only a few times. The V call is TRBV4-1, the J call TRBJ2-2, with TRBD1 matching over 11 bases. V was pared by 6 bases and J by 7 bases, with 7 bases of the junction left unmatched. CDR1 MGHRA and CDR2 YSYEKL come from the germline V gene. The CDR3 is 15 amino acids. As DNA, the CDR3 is TGCGCCAGCAGGACCGGACAGGGGGCGAACGGGGAGCTGTTTTTT. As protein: CASRTGQGANGELFF.